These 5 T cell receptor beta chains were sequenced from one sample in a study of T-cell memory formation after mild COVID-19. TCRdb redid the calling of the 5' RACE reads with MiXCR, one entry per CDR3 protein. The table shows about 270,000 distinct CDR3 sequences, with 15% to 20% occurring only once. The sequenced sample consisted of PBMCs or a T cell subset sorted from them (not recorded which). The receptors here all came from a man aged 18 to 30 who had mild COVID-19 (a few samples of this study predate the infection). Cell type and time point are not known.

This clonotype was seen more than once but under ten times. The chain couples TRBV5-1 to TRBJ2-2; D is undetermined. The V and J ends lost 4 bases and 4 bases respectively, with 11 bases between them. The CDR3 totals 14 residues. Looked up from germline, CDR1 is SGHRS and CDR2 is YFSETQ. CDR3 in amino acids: CASSVQRLTGELFF. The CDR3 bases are TGCGCCAGCAGCGTGCAGCGTCTCACCGGGGAGCTGTTTTTT.

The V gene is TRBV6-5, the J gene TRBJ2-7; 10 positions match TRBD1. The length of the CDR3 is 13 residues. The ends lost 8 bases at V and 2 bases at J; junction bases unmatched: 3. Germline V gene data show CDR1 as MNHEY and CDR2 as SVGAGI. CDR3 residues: CASRDRGPYEQYF. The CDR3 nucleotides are TGTGCCAGCCGGGACAGGGGACCCTACGAGCAGTACTTC.

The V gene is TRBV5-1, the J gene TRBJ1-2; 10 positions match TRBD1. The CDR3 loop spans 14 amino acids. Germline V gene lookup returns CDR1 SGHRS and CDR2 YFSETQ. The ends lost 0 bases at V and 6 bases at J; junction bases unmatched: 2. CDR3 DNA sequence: TGCGCCAGCAGCTTGGGACAGGGGGCGGATGGCTACACCTTC. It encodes CASSLGQGADGYTF. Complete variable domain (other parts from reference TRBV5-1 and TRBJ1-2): KAGVTQTPRYLIKTRGQQVTLSCSPISGHRSVSWYQQTPGQGLQFLFEYFSETQRNKGNFPGRFSGRQFSNSRSEMNVSTLELGDSALYLCASSLGQGADGYTFGSGTRLTVV.

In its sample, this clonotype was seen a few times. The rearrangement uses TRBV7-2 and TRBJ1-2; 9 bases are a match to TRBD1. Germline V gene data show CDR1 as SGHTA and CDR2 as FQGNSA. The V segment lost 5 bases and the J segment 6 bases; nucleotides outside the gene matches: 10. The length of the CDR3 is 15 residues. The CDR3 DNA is TGTGCCAGCAGCCCCCGACCGGGACAGGGCCATGGCTACACCTTC. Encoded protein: CASSPRPGQGHGYTF.

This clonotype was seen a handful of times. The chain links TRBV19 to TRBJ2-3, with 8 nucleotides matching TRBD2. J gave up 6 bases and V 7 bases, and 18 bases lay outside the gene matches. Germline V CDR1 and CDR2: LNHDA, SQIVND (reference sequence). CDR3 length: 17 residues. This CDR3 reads CASKELAGGPTPDTQYF. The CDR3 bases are TGTGCCAGTAAGGAACTTGCGGGGGGCCCCACACCGGATACGCAGTATTTT.